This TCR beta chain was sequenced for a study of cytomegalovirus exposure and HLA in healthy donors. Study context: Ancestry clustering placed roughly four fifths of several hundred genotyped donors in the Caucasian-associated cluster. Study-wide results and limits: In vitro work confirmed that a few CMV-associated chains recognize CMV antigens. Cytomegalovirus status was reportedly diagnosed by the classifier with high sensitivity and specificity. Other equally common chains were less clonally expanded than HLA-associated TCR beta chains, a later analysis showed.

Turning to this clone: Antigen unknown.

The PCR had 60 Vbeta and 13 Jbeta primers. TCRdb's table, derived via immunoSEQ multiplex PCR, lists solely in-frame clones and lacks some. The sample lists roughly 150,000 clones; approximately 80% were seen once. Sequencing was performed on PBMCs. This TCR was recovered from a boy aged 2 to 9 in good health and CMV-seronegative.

CDR3 nucleotides: TGTGCCAGCAGCTCCGCTACAGATGTAGATGAGCAGTTCTTC. Encoded protein: CASSSATDVDEQFF. This sequence joins TRBV2 and TRBJ2-1, with D unclear. Trimming removed 6 bases at V and 8 bases at J, with 17 bases between. There are 14 residues in the CDR3. Germline-derived CDR1 and CDR2 are SNHLY and FYNNEI. Combining the CDR3 with reference TRBV2 and TRBJ2-1 gives the whole variable domain EPEVTQTPSHQVTQMGQEVILRCVPISNHLYFYWYRQILGQKVEFLVSFYNNEISEKSEIFDDQFSVERPDGSNFTLKIRSTKLEDSAMYFCASSSATDVDEQFFGPGTRLTVL.